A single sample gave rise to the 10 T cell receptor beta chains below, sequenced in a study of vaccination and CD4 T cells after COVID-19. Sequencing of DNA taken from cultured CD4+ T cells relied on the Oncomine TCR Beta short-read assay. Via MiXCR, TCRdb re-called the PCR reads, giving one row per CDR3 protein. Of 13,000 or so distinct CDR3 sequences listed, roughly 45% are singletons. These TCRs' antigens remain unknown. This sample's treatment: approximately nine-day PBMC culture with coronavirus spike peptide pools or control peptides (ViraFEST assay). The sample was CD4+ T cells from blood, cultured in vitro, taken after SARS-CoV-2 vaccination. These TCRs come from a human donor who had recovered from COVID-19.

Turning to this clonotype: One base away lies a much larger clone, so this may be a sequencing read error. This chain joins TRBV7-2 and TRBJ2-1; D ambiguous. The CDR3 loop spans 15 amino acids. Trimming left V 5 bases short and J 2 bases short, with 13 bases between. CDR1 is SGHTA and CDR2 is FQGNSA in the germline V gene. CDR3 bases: TGTGCCAGCAGCCTCCGCCACAGCCCCTACAATGAGCAGTTCTTC. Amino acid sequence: CASSLRHSPYNEQFF. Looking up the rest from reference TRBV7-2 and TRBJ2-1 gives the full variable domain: GAGVSQSPSNKVTEKGKDVELRCDPISGHTALYWYRQSLGQGLEFLIYFQGNSAPDKSGLPSDRFSAERTGGSVSTLTIQRTQQEDSAVYLCASSLRHSPYNEQFFGPGTRLTVL.

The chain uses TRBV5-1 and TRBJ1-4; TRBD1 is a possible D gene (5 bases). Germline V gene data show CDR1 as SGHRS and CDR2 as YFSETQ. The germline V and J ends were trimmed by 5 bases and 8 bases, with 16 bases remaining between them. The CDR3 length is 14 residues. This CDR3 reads CASSSRDGREKLFF. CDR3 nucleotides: TGCGCCAGCAGTTCCCGGGACGGTCGGGAAAAACTGTTTTTT.

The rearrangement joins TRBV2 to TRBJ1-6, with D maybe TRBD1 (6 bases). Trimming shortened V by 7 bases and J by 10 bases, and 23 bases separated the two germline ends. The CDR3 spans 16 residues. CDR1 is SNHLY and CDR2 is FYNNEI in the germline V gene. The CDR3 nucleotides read TGTGCCAGCACCATAAATGCTGGGGGGGCCGGGTCACCCCTCCACTTT. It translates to CASTINAGGAGSPLHF.

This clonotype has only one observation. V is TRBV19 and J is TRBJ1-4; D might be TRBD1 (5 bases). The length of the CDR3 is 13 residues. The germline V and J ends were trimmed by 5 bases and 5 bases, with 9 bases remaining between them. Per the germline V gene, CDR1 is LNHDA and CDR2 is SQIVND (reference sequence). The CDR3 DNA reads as TGTGCCAGTAGTCATGGGACGAATGAAAAACTGTTTTTT. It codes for CASSHGTNEKLFF.

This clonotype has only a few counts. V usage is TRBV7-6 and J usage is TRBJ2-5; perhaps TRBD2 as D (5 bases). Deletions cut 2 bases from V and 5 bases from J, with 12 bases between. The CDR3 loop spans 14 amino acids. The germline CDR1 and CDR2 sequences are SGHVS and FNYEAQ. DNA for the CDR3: TGTGCCAGCAGCTTACGTCTAGCCGGGGAGACCCAGTACTTC. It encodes CASSLRLAGETQYF. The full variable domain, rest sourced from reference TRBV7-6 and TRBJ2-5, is GAGVSQSPRYKVTKRGQDVALRCDPISGHVSLYWYRQALGQGPEFLTYFNYEAQQDKSGLPNDRFSAERPEGSISTLTIQRTEQRDSAMYRCASSLRLAGETQYFGPGTRLLVL.

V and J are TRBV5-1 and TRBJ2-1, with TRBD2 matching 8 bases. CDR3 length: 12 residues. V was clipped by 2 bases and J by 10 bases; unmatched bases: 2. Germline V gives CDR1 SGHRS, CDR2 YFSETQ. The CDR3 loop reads CASSFTSGEQFF. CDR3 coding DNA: TGCGCCAGCAGCTTCACTAGCGGAGAGCAGTTCTTC.

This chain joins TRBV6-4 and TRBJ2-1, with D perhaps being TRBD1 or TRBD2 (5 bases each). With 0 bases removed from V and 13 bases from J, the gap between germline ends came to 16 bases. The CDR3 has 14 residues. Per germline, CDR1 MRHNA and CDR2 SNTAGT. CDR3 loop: CASSDSFRDRTQFF. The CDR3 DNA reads TGTGCCAGCAGTGACTCTTTCCGGGACCGCACACAGTTCTTC.

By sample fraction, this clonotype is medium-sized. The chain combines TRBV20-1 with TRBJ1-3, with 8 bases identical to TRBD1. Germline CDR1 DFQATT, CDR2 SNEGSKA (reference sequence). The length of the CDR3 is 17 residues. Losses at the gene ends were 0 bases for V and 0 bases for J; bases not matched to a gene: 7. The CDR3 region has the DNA TGCAGTGCTAGAGACCCGACAGGGGACTCCTCTGGAAACACCATATATTTT. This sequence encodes CSARDPTGDSSGNTIYF.

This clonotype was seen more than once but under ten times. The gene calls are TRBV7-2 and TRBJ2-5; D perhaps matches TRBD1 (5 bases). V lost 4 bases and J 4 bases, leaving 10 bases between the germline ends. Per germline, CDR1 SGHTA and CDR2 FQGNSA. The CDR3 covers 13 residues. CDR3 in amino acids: CASSSRQRETQYF. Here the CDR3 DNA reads TGTGCCAGCAGCTCCAGACAGAGAGAGACCCAGTACTTC.

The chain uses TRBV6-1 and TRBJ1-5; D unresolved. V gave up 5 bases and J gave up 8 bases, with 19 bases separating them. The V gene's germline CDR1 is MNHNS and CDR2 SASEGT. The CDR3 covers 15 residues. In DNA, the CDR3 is TGTGCCAGCAGTAGGACGGGGAGCTCGGTGGAGCCCCAGCATTTT. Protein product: CASSRTGSSVEPQHF.